This TCR beta chain was profiled in a study of blood T cell repertoires in COVID-19 (dated by TCRdb to between 2020 and 2021). A note on the overall study: Samples covering the acute and convalescent phases of COVID-19 were provided by collaborators in the United States, Italy and Spain. The samples were drawn from two sources: the first 160 participants of the ongoing ImmuneRACE study, and 1,200 or so subjects contributed by 6 global collaborators. The repertoires were released in a freely available public database meant as a resource for research on the immune response to SARS-CoV-2. Sample metadata almost always included a de-identified subject ID, COVID-19 status, age in years and sex. The prospective study material was composed of cDNA or gDNA derived from T cells, B-cell-depleted T cells, or PBMCs. Where available, HLA class I and class II types were obtained from metadata supplied by the sample provider rather than from assay-based typing. Deeply sampled blood TCRbeta repertoires from subjects exposed to, actively infected with, or recovered from COVID-19 were included in the dataset.

Remarks on this clone: Its recognized antigen is unknown. The input lacks base qualities; no much larger clone sits a single base away.

TCRbeta CDR3 regions were amplified from genomic DNA by means of the immunoSEQ Assay, a bias-controlled multiplex PCR. In the source study's methods: Nucleated cell counts per sample were estimated from amplification of reference gene primers within the assay. To quantify the absolute abundance of each unique TCRbeta CDR3 rearrangement, sequence reads were collapsed and filtered. Productive Simpson clonality was computed per sample as the square root of Simpson's diversity index over productive rearrangements. TCRdb stores this immuneACCESS table with in-frame sequences only. Part of the clones is absent; in the studies checked, under half of the shortfall reflects unresolved V genes, and no reason is known for the rest. V and J calls and clone size are as listed in that table; D and trimming were resolved from the DNA. Recorded for this sample are about 210,000 clones; 65% to 90% of them occurred a single time. The ten largest make up about 4% of the sample.

Participants in the prospective study were enrolled through a virtual design, were aged 18 to 89 years, and lived in under 25 United States geographic areas. Cohort assignment in the prospective study relied on participant-reported clinical history from a screening survey and a study questionnaire. Exposed participants had been in contact with someone with a PCR-confirmed or clinician-diagnosed COVID-19 case within 2 weeks of study entry. In the prospective study, mobile phlebotomists collected whole blood, serum and a nasopharyngeal or oropharyngeal swab from each participant. Prospective study participants could optionally give additional blood draws and questionnaires over an approximately two-month period. Before DNA extraction, blood samples from the prospective study were shipped at room temperature or frozen. Beyond this particular receptor, the publication reports: How much clinical and demographic metadata was included differed by source and by participant, and the metadata was provided uncurated.

What was sequenced was PBMCs or T cells enriched from blood (not recorded which). This receptor was identified in a woman in her twenties or thirties who had been exposed to COVID-19.

Read as DNA, the sequence is TGTGCCAGCAGCTCGTCGGTGAGTCCCGAGCAGTACTTC. This yields the protein CASSSSVSPEQYF. This chain joins TRBV3-1 (or the pseudogene TRBV3-2) to TRBJ2-7; there is no confident call for the D gene. CDR1 and CDR2, per the germline V gene (reference sequence), are LGHDT and YNNKEL. V was cut back by 5 bases and J by 6 bases, leaving a gap of 14 bases between them. Including cysteine and phenylalanine, the CDR3 has 13 amino acids. Kept here is only the CDR3 DNA, which spans 39 bases and is read in frame from base 1.